This TCR beta chain was sequenced for a study of T cells in Graves' hyperthyroidism and ophthalmopathy. Study-wide results and caveats: The majority of expanded thyroid clonotypes above 0.001 also appeared in blood.

For this clonotype: Its antigen is unknown.

The CDR3 spans 11 residues. The germline V gene has CDR1 SQVTM and CDR2 ANQGSEA. Trimming took 6 bases from V and 8 from J; bases not matched to a gene: 4. RNA transcripts provided the source from which TCR beta CDR3 regions were amplified. The HTBI set primed first-round TCR CDR3 RT-PCR. In TCRdb, the multiplex PCR reads were re-called with MiXCR into one record per CDR3 protein. The sample consists of around 380,000 distinct CDR3 sequences, less than 15% of them appearing once. Sequencing input: blood. The chain uses TRBV29-1 and TRBJ1-2; the match to TRBD1 covers 9 bases. This TCR derives from a man aged 25-40 years with Graves' hyperthyroidism that later progressed to Graves' ophthalmopathy. The CDR3 nucleotides are TGCAGCGTAGACAGGGGGGACGGCTACACCTTC. Translation gives CSVDRGDGYTF.